This T cell receptor beta chain comes out of a study of blood T cell repertoires in COVID-19. Study at large: Some COVID-19 samples were acute and others convalescent; all came from the United States, Italy and Spain. The analysed material was cDNA or gDNA that came from T cells, B-cell-depleted T cells, or PBMCs.

In the study's own analysis: For nucleated cells, counts were estimated from reference gene primer amplification. Assay used: immunoSEQ multiplex PCR; TCRdb lists only in-frame clones, some missing. The V and J calls and clone size were taken over from that table, and D and trimming were inferred from the DNA. There are approximately 120,000 clones in the sample; roughly 91% occur only once, and about 18% lies in the top ten. The V gene end was trimmed by 5 bases and the J gene end by 6 bases; junction bases not matched to a gene: 8. This CDR3 region has 16 residues. From germline, CDR1 is SGHTA and CDR2 FQGNSA.

Sequenced: peripheral blood. The gene calls are TRBV7-2 and TRBJ1-6; 9 positions agree with TRBD1. This TCR came from a human donor with acute or convalescent COVID-19. The donor label of this sample is uncertain. Written as DNA, the CDR3 is TGTGCCAGCAGCCTCACAGGGGGCGCTGGTAATTCACCCCTCCACTTT. It translates to CASSLTGGAGNSPLHF.